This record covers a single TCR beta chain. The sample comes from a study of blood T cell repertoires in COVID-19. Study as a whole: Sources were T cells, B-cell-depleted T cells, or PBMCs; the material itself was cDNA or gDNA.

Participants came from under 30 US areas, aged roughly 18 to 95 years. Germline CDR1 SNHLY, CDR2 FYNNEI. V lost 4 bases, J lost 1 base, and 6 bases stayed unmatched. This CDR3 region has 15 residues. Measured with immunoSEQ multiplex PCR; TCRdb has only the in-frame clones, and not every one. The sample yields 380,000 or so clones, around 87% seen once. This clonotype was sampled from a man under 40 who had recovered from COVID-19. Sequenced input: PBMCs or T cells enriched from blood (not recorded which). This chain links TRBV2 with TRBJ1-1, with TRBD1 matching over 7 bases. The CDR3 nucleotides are TGTGCCAGCAGTGCGAGACAGGGACAGAACACTGAAGCTTTCTTT. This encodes CASSARQGQNTEAFF.